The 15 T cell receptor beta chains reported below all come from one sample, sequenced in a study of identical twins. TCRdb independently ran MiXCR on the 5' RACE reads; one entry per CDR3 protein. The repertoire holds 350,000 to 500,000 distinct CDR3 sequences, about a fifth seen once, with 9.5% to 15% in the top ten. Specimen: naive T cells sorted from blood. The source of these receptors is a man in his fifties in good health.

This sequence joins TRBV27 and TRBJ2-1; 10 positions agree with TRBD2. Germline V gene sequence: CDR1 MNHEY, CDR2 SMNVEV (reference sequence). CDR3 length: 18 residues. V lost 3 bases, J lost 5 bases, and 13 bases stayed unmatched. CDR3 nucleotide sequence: TGTGCCAGCAGTTTCAGGCTAGCGGGAGTTGGCGGTAACAATGAGCAGTTCTTC. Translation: CASSFRLAGVGGNNEQFF.

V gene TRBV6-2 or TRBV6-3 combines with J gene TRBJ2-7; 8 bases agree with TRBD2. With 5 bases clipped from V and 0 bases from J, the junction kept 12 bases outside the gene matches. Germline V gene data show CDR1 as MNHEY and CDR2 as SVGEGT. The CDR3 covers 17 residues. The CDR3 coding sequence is TGTGCCAGCAGTCCCGGCCCACTAGCGGAACACTCCTACGAGCAGTACTTC. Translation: CASSPGPLAEHSYEQYF.

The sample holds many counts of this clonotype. The CDR3 sequence: CASSHHTGTGEAFF. CDR3 DNA sequence: TGCGCCAGCAGCCATCACACCGGGACAGGTGAAGCTTTCTTT. The rearrangement links TRBV4-3 to TRBJ1-1; TRBD1 matches at 8 bases. V lost 3 bases to trimming and J lost 7 bases; unmatched junction nucleotides: 7. Germline values: CDR1 LGHNA, CDR2 YSLEER. The CDR3 sequence is 14 residues long.

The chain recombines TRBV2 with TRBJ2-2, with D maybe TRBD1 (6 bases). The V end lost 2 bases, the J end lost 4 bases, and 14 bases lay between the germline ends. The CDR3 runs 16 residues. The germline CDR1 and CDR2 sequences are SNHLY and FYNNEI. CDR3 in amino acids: CASSENRVQGTGELFF. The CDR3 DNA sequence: TGTGCCAGCAGTGAAAACAGGGTTCAGGGCACCGGGGAGCTGTTTTTT.

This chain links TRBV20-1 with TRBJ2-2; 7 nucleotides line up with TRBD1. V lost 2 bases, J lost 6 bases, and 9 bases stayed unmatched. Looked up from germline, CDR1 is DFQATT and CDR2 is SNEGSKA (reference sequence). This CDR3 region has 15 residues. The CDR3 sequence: CSARPDRAGAGELFF. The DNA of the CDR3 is TGCAGTGCTAGACCCGACAGGGCTGGAGCCGGGGAGCTGTTTTTT.

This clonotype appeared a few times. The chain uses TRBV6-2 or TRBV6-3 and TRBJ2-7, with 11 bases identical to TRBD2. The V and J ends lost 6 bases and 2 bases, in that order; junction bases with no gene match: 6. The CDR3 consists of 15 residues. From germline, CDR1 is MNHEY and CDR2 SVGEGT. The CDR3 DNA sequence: TGTGCCAGCAGATTAGCGGGAGGGAGTACCTACGAGCAGTACTTC. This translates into CASRLAGGSTYEQYF.

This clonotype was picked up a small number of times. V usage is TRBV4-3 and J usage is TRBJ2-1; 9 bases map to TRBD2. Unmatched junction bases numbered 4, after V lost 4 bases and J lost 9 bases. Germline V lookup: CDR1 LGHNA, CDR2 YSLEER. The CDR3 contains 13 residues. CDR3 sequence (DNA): TGCGCCAGCAGCCGAAAGACTAGCGGTGAGCAGTTCTTC. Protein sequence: CASSRKTSGEQFF.

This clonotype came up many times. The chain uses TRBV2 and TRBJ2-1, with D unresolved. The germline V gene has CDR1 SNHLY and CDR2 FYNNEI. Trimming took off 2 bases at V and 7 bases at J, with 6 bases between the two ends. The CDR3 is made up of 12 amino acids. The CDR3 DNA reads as TGTGCCAGCAGTGAACCCAGAAATGAGCAGTTCTTC. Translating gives CASSEPRNEQFF.

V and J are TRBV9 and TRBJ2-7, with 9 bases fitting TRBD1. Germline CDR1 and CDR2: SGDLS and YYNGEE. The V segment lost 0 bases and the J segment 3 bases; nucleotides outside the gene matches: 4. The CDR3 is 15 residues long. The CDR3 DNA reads TGTGCCAGCAGCGTAGCGGGGGACAGGGTCTACGAGCAGTACTTC. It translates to CASSVAGDRVYEQYF.

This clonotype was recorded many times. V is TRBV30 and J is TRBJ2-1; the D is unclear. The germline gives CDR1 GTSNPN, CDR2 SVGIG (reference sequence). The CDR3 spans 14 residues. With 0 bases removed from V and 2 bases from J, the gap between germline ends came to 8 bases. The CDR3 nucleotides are TGTGCCTGGAGTGTAGGCATTGCCTACAATGAGCAGTTCTTC. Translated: CAWSVGIAYNEQFF.

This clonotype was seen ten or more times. The chain's CDR3 is CASSLANLDSNTQYF. CDR3 nucleotides: TGCGCCAGCAGCTTGGCAAACCTGGACTCTAATACGCAGTATTTT. V gene TRBV5-1 combines with J gene TRBJ2-3; perhaps TRBD2 as D (5 bases). The CDR3 spans 15 residues. Germline assignment: CDR1 SGHRS and CDR2 YFSETQ. V lost 0 bases and J lost 7, with 15 bases in between.

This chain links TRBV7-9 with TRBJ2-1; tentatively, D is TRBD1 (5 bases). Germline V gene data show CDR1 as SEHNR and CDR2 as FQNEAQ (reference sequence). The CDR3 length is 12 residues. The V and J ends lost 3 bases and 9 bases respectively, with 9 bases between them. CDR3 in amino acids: CASSFRVLEQFF. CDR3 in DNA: TGTGCCAGCAGCTTCAGGGTCCTTGAGCAGTTCTTC.

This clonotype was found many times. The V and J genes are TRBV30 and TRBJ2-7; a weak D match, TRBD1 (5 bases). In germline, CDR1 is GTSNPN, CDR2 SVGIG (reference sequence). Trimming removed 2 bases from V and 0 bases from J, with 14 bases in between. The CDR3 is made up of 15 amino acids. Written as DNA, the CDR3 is TGTGCCTGGAGTACCACGACAGACAACTCCTACGAGCAGTACTTC. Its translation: CAWSTTTDNSYEQYF.

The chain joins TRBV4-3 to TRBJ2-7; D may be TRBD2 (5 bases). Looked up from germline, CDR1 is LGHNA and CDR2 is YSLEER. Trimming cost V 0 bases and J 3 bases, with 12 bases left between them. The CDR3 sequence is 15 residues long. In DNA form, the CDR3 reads TGCGCCAGCAGCCAAGATGTGAGGGAACTCTACGAGCAGTACTTC. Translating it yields CASSQDVRELYEQYF.

This CDR3 reads CASTLGLAGMYEQYF. As DNA, the CDR3 is TGTGCCAGCACCTTGGGACTAGCGGGAATGTACGAGCAGTACTTC. This chain connects TRBV6-1 to TRBJ2-7, with TRBD2 matching 13 bases. The CDR3 is made up of 15 amino acids. V was pared by 7 bases and J by 4 bases, with 7 bases of the junction left unmatched. Per germline, CDR1 MNHNS and CDR2 SASEGT.